This T cell receptor beta chain was recovered during a study of siplizumab effects on memory and regulatory T cells. General observations from the study: To unstimulated subsets, only a minor fraction of alloreactive clones could be mapped. Contribution to the alloresponse seemed major for naive T cells, which also seemed more diverse than memory cells. Suppressive function of proliferating Tregs from siplizumab cultures was not confirmed. Treg-derived clones made up an average of 68.8% of mappable alloreactive CD4+ clones with siplizumab and 25% to 30% in controls.

This clone was recorded a few times. Its antigen is not identified. The repertoire was sequenced with immunoSEQ multiplex PCR; TCRdb's copy has only in-frame clones and lacks some. This sample yields about 120,000 clones, of which 85% to 95% are seen a single time; about 0.16% belongs to the top ten. The CDR3 extends over 13 amino acids. Trimming left V 6 bases short and J 5 bases short, with 11 bases between. Per germline, CDR1 SQVTM and CDR2 ANQGSEA. This clonotype was obtained from a human donor in good health. This chain joins TRBV29-1 and TRBJ1-6; the D gene is possibly TRBD1 (6 bases). The sequencing input was non-Treg CD4+ T cells sorted from blood. This chain's CDR3 is CSVGQSDNSPLHF. As DNA, the CDR3 is TGCAGCGTCGGACAGTCAGATAATTCACCCCTCCACTTT.